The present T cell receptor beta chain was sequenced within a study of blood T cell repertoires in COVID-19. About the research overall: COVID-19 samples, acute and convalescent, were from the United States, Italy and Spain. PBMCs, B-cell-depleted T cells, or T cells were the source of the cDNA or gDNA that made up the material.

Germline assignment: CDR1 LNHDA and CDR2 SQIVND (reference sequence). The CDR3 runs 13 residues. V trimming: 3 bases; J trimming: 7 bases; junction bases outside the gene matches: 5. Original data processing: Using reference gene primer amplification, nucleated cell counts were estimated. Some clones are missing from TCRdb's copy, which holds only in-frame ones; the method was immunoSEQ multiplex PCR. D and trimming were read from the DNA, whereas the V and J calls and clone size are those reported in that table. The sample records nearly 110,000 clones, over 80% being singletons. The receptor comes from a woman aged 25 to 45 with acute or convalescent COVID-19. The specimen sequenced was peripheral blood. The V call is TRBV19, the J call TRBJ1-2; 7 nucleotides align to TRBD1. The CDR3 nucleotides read TGTGCCAGTAGTATGGAGGGGGCGGGTGGCTACACCTTC. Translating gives CASSMEGAGGYTF. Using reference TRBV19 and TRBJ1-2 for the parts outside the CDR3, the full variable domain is DGGITQSPKYLFRKEGQNVTLSCEQNLNHDAMYWYRQDPGQGLRLIYYSQIVNDFQKGDIAEGYSVSREKKESFPLTVTSAQKNPTAFYLCASSMEGAGGYTFGSGTRLTVV.